These 6 T cell receptor beta chains were all obtained from the same sample, sequenced in a study of graft-versus-host responses after intestinal transplantation. For these receptors, no antigen is known. The data were produced by immunoSEQ multiplex PCR, yet TCRdb's version contains in-frame clones alone and is incomplete. Of over 65,000 clones listed, 90% to 95% are singletons. The source material was unstimulated CD4+ T cells sorted from spleen or lymph node cells, sampled before intestinal transplant. These TCRs come from a human donor who received an intestinal transplant.

This chain joins TRBV29-1 and TRBJ1-2; D uncertain. The V end was cut by 3 bases, the J end by 8 bases, with 7 bases between. Looked up from germline, CDR1 is SQVTM and CDR2 is ANQGSEA. The CDR3 is 10 residues long. CDR3 DNA: TGCAGCGTTGACCTATACGGCTACACCTTC. Amino acid sequence: CSVDLYGYTF.

This chain joins TRBV2 and TRBJ1-1; 7 nucleotides line up with TRBD1. V shed 7 bases, J shed 5 bases, and the junction held 7 bases outside the gene matches. Germline assignment: CDR1 SNHLY and CDR2 FYNNEI. This CDR3 has 13 residues. The CDR3 DNA is TGTGCCAGCACCGACAGGGTCGGGACTGAAGCTTTCTTT. Encoded protein: CASTDRVGTEAFF.

The chain couples TRBV11-2 to TRBJ1-5; a weak D match, TRBD1 (5 bases). Germline V lookup: CDR1 SGHAT, CDR2 FQNNGV. The CDR3 covers 16 residues. The V end lost 1 base, the J end lost 5 bases, and 15 bases lay between the germline ends. The CDR3 DNA sequence: TGTGCCAGCAGCTTAGTGGCGCAGGGTAAGGATCAGCCCCAGCATTTT. Encoded protein: CASSLVAQGKDQPQHF.

The chain employs TRBV12-5 and TRBJ2-7, with D possibly being TRBD2 (5 bases). Trimming cost V 5 bases and J 5 bases, with 10 bases left between them. Germline V lookup: CDR1 LGHNT, CDR2 FRNRAP. The CDR3 runs 12 residues. The CDR3 region has the DNA TGTGCTAGTGGTCCCCGGCGGGACGAGCAGTACTTC. It codes for CASGPRRDEQYF.

The chain couples TRBV7-8 to TRBJ1-2; a possible D gene is TRBD1 (5 bases). This CDR3 is built from 15 residues. Germline CDR1 and CDR2: SGHVS and FQNEAQ. Trimming took 5 bases from V and 8 from J, leaving 21 bases between them. The CDR3 protein is CASSPLGVDLAGYTF. The DNA for the CDR3 is TGTGCCAGCAGCCCCTTAGGGGTCGACCTGGCGGGCTACACCTTC.

This clone was observed once. The chain joins TRBV19 to TRBJ1-2; the D gene is possibly TRBD1 (6 bases). Trimming took 6 bases from V and 2 from J, leaving 10 bases between them. This CDR3 comprises 13 residues. Germline CDR1 LNHDA, CDR2 SQIVND (reference sequence). DNA of the CDR3: TGTGCCAGTAGCCGTGACAGGAACTATGGCTACACCTTC. Translated, it gives CASSRDRNYGYTF. The full variable domain, rest sourced from reference TRBV19 and TRBJ1-2, is DGGITQSPKYLFRKEGQNVTLSCEQNLNHDAMYWYRQDPGQGLRLIYYSQIVNDFQKGDIAEGYSVSREKKESFPLTVTSAQKNPTAFYLCASSRDRNYGYTFGSGTRLTVV.